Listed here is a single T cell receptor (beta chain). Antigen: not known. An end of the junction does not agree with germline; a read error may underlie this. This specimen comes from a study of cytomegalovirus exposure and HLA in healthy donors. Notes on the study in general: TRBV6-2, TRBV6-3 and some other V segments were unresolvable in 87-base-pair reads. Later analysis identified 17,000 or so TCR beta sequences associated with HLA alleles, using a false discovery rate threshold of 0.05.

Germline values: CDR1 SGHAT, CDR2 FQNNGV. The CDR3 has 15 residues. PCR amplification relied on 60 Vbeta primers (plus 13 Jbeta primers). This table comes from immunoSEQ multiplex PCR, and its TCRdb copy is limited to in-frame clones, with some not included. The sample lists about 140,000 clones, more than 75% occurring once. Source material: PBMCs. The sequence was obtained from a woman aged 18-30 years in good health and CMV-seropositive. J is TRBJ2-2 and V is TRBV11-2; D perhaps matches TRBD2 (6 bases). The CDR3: CASTLGTSNTGELFF. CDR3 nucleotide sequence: TGTGCCAGCACCTTAGGGACTTCGAACACCGGGGAGCTGTTTTTT. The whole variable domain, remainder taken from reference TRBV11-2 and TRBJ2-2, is EAGVAQSPRYKIIEKRQSVAFWCNPISGHATLYWYQQILGQGPKLLIQFQNNGVVDDSQLPKDRFSAERLKGVDSTLKIQPAKLEDSAVYLCASTLGTSNTGELFFGEGSRLTVL.